A selection of T cell receptor beta chains follows, all from one sample in a study of blood T cell repertoires in COVID-19. Clones were sequenced by immunoSEQ multiplex PCR, and TCRdb holds only the in-frame ones, with some missing. Of around 320,000 clones listed, around 90% are singletons. Sequencing was carried out using peripheral blood. The receptor source for this set is a man aged 18 to 29 with active or convalescent COVID-19. Each CDR3 is given with its conserved first and last residue. Fields, in order: J gene, D gene, V gene, clone size, CDR3 protein, CDR3 DNA. The D gene is left open where the match is weak. The size field is filled for only some rows; it gives once, few, many or a size class.

TRBJ1-6,TRBD1,TRBV11-2,NA,CASSIDRASPLHF,TGTGCCAGCAGCATCGACAGGGCTTCACCCCTCCACTTT
TRBJ2-6,NA,TRBV5-8,NA,CASDGYRVVGANVLTF,TGTGCCAGCGATGGTTACAGGGTAGTTGGGGCCAACGTCCTGACTTTC
TRBJ1-2,NA,TRBV7-9,NA,CASTPLRGTDYGYTF,TGTGCCAGCACCCCCCTCCGGGGGACGGACTATGGCTACACCTTC
TRBJ2-2,NA,TRBV27,NA,CASSLGGHGELFF,TGTGCCAGCAGTCTGGGGGGTCACGGGGAGCTGTTTTTT
TRBJ2-1,TRBD2,TRBV27,NA,CASSQASGGYNEQFF,TGTGCCAGCTCTCAGGCTAGCGGGGGTTACAATGAGCAGTTCTTC
TRBJ2-3,NA,TRBV7-8,NA,CASSRRGTDTQYF,TGTGCCAGCAGCCGGCGGGGCACAGATACGCAGTATTTT
TRBJ2-2,NA,TRBV19,NA,CASTPSSAGELFF,TGTGCCAGTACCCCGAGTTCGGCCGGGGAGCTGTTTTTT
TRBJ2-7,TRBD2,TRBV12-3/TRBV12-4,NA,CASSLLAGYEQYF,TGTGCCAGCAGCCTACTAGCGGGCTACGAGCAGTACTTC
TRBJ2-1,NA,TRBV7-9,NA,CASSKHSYNEQFF,TGTGCCAGCAGCAAGCACTCCTACAATGAGCAGTTCTTC
TRBJ2-2,TRBD2,TRBV14,NA,CASSRLAGANTGELFF,TGTGCCAGCAGCCGACTAGCGGGAGCGAACACCGGGGAGCTGTTTTTT
TRBJ1-3,NA,TRBV27,NA,CASSLKAQFSGNTIYF,TGTGCCAGCAGTTTAAAAGCCCAATTCTCTGGAAACACCATATATTTT
TRBJ2-7,NA,TRBV5-6,NA,CASSARTDQGPTYEQYF,TGTGCCAGCAGCGCCCGGACAGATCAGGGGCCCACCTACGAGCAGTACTTC
TRBJ1-2,TRBD1,TRBV7-9,NA,CASSFNVATGFGYTF,TGTGCCAGCAGCTTTAATGTGGCGACAGGGTTCGGCTACACCTTC
TRBJ2-1,NA,TRBV11-2,NA,CASSTQLAPSNEQFF,TGTGCCAGCAGCACTCAGCTTGCCCCTAGCAATGAGCAGTTCTTC
TRBJ2-1,NA,TRBV9,NA,CASSGREGYFDEQFF,TGTGCCAGCAGCGGACGAGAGGGTTATTTCGATGAGCAGTTCTTC
TRBJ1-2,NA,TRBV19,NA,CASSIPRAYGYTF,TGTGCCAGTAGTATCCCCAGGGCCTATGGCTACACCTTC
TRBJ2-3,NA,TRBV6-6,NA,CASSFEGRSTDTQYF,TGTGCCAGCAGTTTTGAGGGTAGGAGCACAGATACGCAGTATTTT
TRBJ2-7,TRBD2,TRBV7-9,NA,CASEGLAGNEQYF,TGTGCCAGCGAGGGACTAGCGGGGAACGAGCAGTACTTC
TRBJ1-6,NA,TRBV3-1/TRBV3-2,NA,CASSAHLGRDSPLHF,TGTGCCAGCAGCGCCCACCTAGGGAGGGATTCACCCCTCCACTTT
TRBJ2-7,TRBD2,TRBV6-1,NA,CASSELASGSYEQYF,TGTGCCAGCAGTGAATTGGCTAGCGGGAGCTACGAGCAGTACTTC
TRBJ1-5,TRBD1,TRBV5-5,NA,CASSLLGADRGHVQPQHF,TGTGCCAGCAGCTTGCTTGGTGCGGACAGGGGGCATGTTCAGCCCCAGCATTTT
TRBJ2-1,NA,TRBV28,NA,CASGANEQFF,TGTGCCAGCGGAGCCAATGAGCAGTTCTTC
TRBJ2-1,NA,TRBV6-5,once,CASSYFRGTACNEQFF,TGTGCCAGCAGTTACTTCCGGGGGACAGCTTGCAATGAGCAGTTCTTC
TRBJ1-1,NA,TRBV4-1,few,CASRRSTGEAFF,TGCGCCAGCAGACGCTCAACAGGGGAAGCTTTCTTT
TRBJ2-1,NA,TRBV15,NA,CATRKAPAVTYNEQFF,TGTGCCACCAGGAAAGCCCCAGCGGTCACCTACAATGAGCAGTTCTTC
TRBJ1-5,NA,TRBV24-1,NA,CATGGGMDQPQHF,TGTGCCACCGGGGGGGGGATGGATCAGCCCCAGCATTTT
TRBJ2-5,NA,TRBV6-6,NA,CASSYSRDYQETQYF,TGTGCCAGCAGTTACTCGCGAGATTACCAAGAGACCCAGTACTTC
TRBJ2-2,TRBD1,TRBV7-9,NA,CASSLGQGTGELFF,TGTGCCAGCAGCTTAGGACAGGGTACCGGGGAGCTGTTTTTT